These 25 T cell receptor beta chains share one sample of origin, sequenced in a study of blood T cell repertoires in COVID-19. Only in-frame clones appear in the TCRdb table, and some are missing; sequencing was by immunoSEQ multiplex PCR. The repertoire consists of a few hundred thousand clones, with roughly 89% occurring once and the leading ten covering about 1.7%. Sample: PBMCs or T cells enriched from blood (not recorded which). The source of these receptors is a woman aged 18-29 years with acute COVID-19.

The chain carries TRBV21-1 and TRBJ2-1; TRBD2 was called by the table and not checked on the DNA. TRBV21-1 is deemed a pseudogene. There are 14 residues in the CDR3. The DNA of the CDR3 is TGTGCCAGCAGCCCCTTGGTCGGGGGTGGGCCTCAGTTCTTC. This codes for CASSPLVGGGPQFF.

The chain is built from TRBV28 and TRBJ2-3; 9 nucleotides agree with TRBD1. Germline loops: CDR1 MDHEN, CDR2 SYDVKM. The CDR3 contains 13 residues. V lost 6 bases, J lost 7 bases, and 5 bases stayed unmatched. The CDR3 bases are TGTGCCAGCAGACAGGGGGCGCGGAATACGCAGTATTTT. Its protein is CASRQGARNTQYF.

The chain employs TRBV7-9 and TRBJ2-7, with 9 positions matching TRBD1. The CDR3 is made up of 15 amino acids. Losses at the gene ends were 2 bases for V and 3 bases for J; bases not matched to a gene: 5. In germline, CDR1 is SEHNR, CDR2 FQNEAQ (reference sequence). The CDR3 region has the DNA TGTGCCAGCAGCTTAACCGGGACAGGGCGCTACGAGCAGTACTTC. This encodes CASSLTGTGRYEQYF.

The CDR3 region has the DNA TGCGCCAGCAGCTTGGGACTAGCGGGAGTGGTCGGGGAGCTGTTTTTT. It is translated as CASSLGLAGVVGELFF. The V call is TRBV5-1, the J call TRBJ2-2, with 12 positions matching TRBD2. Trimming removed 0 bases from V and 7 bases from J; junction bases left unmatched: 4. Germline CDR1 and CDR2: SGHRS and YFSETQ. The CDR3 is made up of 16 amino acids.

This chain joins TRBV7-2 and TRBJ2-7; 7 bases align to TRBD2. Trimming at V came to 5 bases and at J to 0 bases, leaving 13 bases not matched to a gene. Per the germline V gene, CDR1 is SGHTA and CDR2 is FQGNSA. This CDR3 has 17 amino acids. This CDR3 is CASSPLGLAGVSYEQYF. In nucleotides, the CDR3 is TGTGCCAGCAGCCCACTTGGCCTCGCGGGGGTCTCCTACGAGCAGTACTTC.

The CDR3, as DNA: TGTGCCAGCAGCTTAGCTCAGGGGGCTAATTCTGAAGCTTTCTTT. Amino acids: CASSLAQGANSEAFF. This chain joins TRBV7-8 and TRBJ1-1; 8 bases align to TRBD1. The CDR3 spans 15 residues. CDR1 SGHVS and CDR2 FQNEAQ come from the germline V gene. The junction had 6 bases not matched to a gene; V was cut back by 0 bases and J by 6 bases. Variable domain in full (rest from reference TRBV7-8 and TRBJ1-1): GAGVSQSPRYKVAKRGQDVALRCDPISGHVSLFWYQQALGQGPEFLTYFQNEAQLDKSGLPSDRFFAERPEGSVSTLKIQRTQQEDSAVYLCASSLAQGANSEAFFGQGTRLTVV.

This sequence joins TRBV13 and TRBJ1-2; TRBD1 might be the D (6 bases). The CDR3 has 12 residues. The germline V and J ends were trimmed by 4 bases and 4 bases, with 7 bases remaining between them. In germline, CDR1 is PRHDT, CDR2 FYEKMQ (reference sequence). This CDR3 reads CASSSDSYGYTF. In DNA, the CDR3 is TGTGCCAGCAGCTCGGACAGCTATGGCTACACCTTC.

V is TRBV19 and J is TRBJ2-5, with 10 bases that match TRBD2. The CDR3 totals 14 residues. V shed 4 bases, J shed 4 bases, and the junction held 3 bases outside the gene matches. From germline, CDR1 is LNHDA and CDR2 SQIVND (reference sequence). CDR3 region: CASSTSGRTETQYF. CDR3 bases: TGTGCCAGTAGTACTAGCGGGAGAACAGAGACCCAGTACTTC.

V is TRBV28 and J is TRBJ1-5, with 7 bases that match TRBD1. Per the germline V gene, CDR1 is MDHEN and CDR2 is SYDVKM. The V segment lost 3 bases and the J segment 1 base; nucleotides outside the gene matches: 9. CDR3 length: 17 residues. This chain's CDR3 is CASSFLMTGMSNQPQHF. CDR3 coding DNA: TGTGCCAGCAGTTTCCTGATGACAGGGATGAGCAATCAGCCCCAGCATTTT.

This clone appeared once. V usage is TRBV3-1 (or the pseudogene TRBV3-2) and J usage is TRBJ1-6; 10 bases line up with TRBD1. The CDR3 runs to 17 residues. Per germline, CDR1 LGHDT and CDR2 YNNKEL (reference sequence). The junction had 6 bases not matched to a gene; V was cut back by 0 bases and J by 7 bases. The CDR3 here is CASSQDQRGQGNSPLHF. CDR3 bases: TGTGCCAGCAGCCAAGATCAGAGGGGACAGGGGAATTCACCCCTCCACTTT.

This chain connects TRBV5-1 to TRBJ2-3; 7 bases map to TRBD1. In germline, CDR1 is SGHRS, CDR2 YFSETQ. The CDR3 extends over 15 amino acids. Unmatched junction bases numbered 4, after V lost 0 bases and J lost 3 bases. The CDR3 nucleotides read TGCGCCAGCAGCTTGGACAGGGGAATTACAGATACGCAGTATTTT. It is translated as CASSLDRGITDTQYF.

The chain couples TRBV4-1 to TRBJ1-2; unclear D gene. From germline, CDR1 is MGHRA and CDR2 YSYEKL. The CDR3 runs 17 residues. V was pared by 8 bases and J by 4 bases, with 26 bases between. DNA of the CDR3: TGCGCCAGCTATCCCTCGAGAGTAGACAAGCTGCCCTATGGCTACACCTTC. It specifies CASYPSRVDKLPYGYTF.

V gene TRBV27 combines with J gene TRBJ2-7, with 7 bases lining up with TRBD2. CDR1 and CDR2 (germline): MNHEY, SMNVEV (reference sequence). Losses at the gene ends were 6 bases for V and 6 bases for J; bases not matched to a gene: 8. The CDR3 sequence is 13 residues long. Written as DNA, the CDR3 is TGTGCCAGCAGCCAGACTAGCACAAGCGAGCAGTACTTC. Translated, it gives CASSQTSTSEQYF.

This clone has only one observation. The J gene is TRBJ2-7, the V gene TRBV6-5, with 10 bases aligning to TRBD1. Germline assignment: CDR1 MNHEY and CDR2 SVGAGI. The CDR3 sequence is 15 residues long. V trimming: 6 bases; J trimming: 0 bases; junction bases outside the gene matches: 5. CDR3 nucleotide sequence: TGTGCCAGCAGGTCCGGGACAGGGGCCTCCTACGAGCAGTACTTC. This sequence encodes CASRSGTGASYEQYF.

V gene TRBV4-1 combines with J gene TRBJ1-5, with TRBD1 matching 8 bases. In germline, CDR1 is MGHRA, CDR2 YSYEKL. V lost 3 bases and J lost 2; bases outside the gene matches: 3. This CDR3 region has 15 residues. Here the CDR3 reads CASSQHRGGNQPQHF. In nucleotides, the CDR3 is TGCGCCAGCAGCCAGCACAGGGGGGGCAATCAGCCCCAGCATTTT.

The gene calls are TRBV11-2 and TRBJ2-7; 8 nucleotides line up with TRBD1. The length of the CDR3 is 15 residues. J lost 2 bases, V lost 5 bases, and 8 bases had no gene match. In germline, CDR1 is SGHAT, CDR2 FQNNGV. The CDR3 region has the DNA TGTGCCAGCAGCCCCGGCGGGACAGGTGCCTACGAGCAGTACTTC. This encodes CASSPGGTGAYEQYF. Full variable domain (missing parts from reference TRBV11-2 and TRBJ2-7): EAGVAQSPRYKIIEKRQSVAFWCNPISGHATLYWYQQILGQGPKLLIQFQNNGVVDDSQLPKDRFSAERLKGVDSTLKIQPAKLEDSAVYLCASSPGGTGAYEQYFGPGTRLTVT.

J is TRBJ1-3 and V is TRBV28; 9 bases are shared with TRBD1. Germline CDR1 reads MDHEN; CDR2 reads SYDVKM. The CDR3 spans 16 residues. V gave up 5 bases and J gave up 3 bases; unmatched junction bases: 8. DNA of the CDR3: TGTGCCAGCAGTACTCAAACAGGGGGCAGTGGAAACACCATATATTTT. As protein: CASSTQTGGSGNTIYF.

The CDR3 DNA is TGTGCCAGCAGTGTACTAGCGGGAGGGAGGGATACGCAGTATTTT. Its protein product is CASSVLAGGRDTQYF. The J gene is TRBJ2-3, the V gene TRBV2; 13 bases map to TRBD2. Germline V gene data show CDR1 as SNHLY and CDR2 as FYNNEI. Unmatched junction bases numbered 4, after V lost 4 bases and J lost 6 bases. The CDR3 runs to 15 residues.

This clone was counted once. The chain employs TRBV27 and TRBJ1-2; D not certain. V shed 7 bases and J shed 4 bases, with 10 bases lying between them. The CDR3 totals 12 residues. The germline gives CDR1 MNHEY, CDR2 SMNVEV (reference sequence). The CDR3 loop is CASKDGGYGYTF. DNA for the CDR3: TGTGCCAGCAAGGACGGAGGCTATGGCTACACCTTC.

The V gene is TRBV6-1, the J gene TRBJ2-1, with TRBD2 as a possible D gene (5 bases). The CDR3 extends over 15 amino acids. CDR1 is MNHNS and CDR2 is SASEGT in the germline V gene. Between the trimmed V and J ends, which lost 3 bases and 6 bases, there was a span of 15 bases. The CDR3 nucleotides read TGTGCCAGCAGTGATATACGGACTGGAGGCAATGAGCAGTTCTTC. It codes for CASSDIRTGGNEQFF.

The genes are TRBV7-9 and TRBJ2-2; D gene uncertain. The ends were cut back, 4 bases at V and 4 bases at J, with 10 bases in the middle. Germline loops: CDR1 SEHNR, CDR2 FQNEAQ (reference sequence). The CDR3 is 14 residues long. CDR3 DNA sequence: TGTGCCAGCAGCTCAATAACTGGCACCGGGGAGCTGTTTTTT. Translation: CASSSITGTGELFF.

The genes are TRBV10-1 and TRBJ2-1; 9 positions agree with TRBD1. Trimming at V came to 6 bases and at J to 1 base, leaving 4 bases not matched to a gene. Per germline, CDR1 WNHNN and CDR2 SYGVQD (reference sequence). The CDR3 has 15 amino acids. The CDR3 region is CASRAGQGSYNEQFF. The CDR3 DNA is TGCGCCAGCAGAGCGGGACAGGGTTCCTACAATGAGCAGTTCTTC.

In nucleotides, the CDR3 is TGTGCCTGGAGTGAGCTAGCGGGAGTCTACAATGAGCAGTTCTTC. Its protein is CAWSELAGVYNEQFF. The rearrangement joins TRBV30 to TRBJ2-1; 10 nucleotides agree with TRBD2. CDR3 length: 15 residues. V lost 1 base to trimming and J lost 3 bases; unmatched junction nucleotides: 3. Germline CDR1 and CDR2: GTSNPN and SVGIG (reference sequence).

CDR3 region: CASSQDLLAGRTDTQYF. As DNA, the CDR3 is TGTGCCAGCAGCCAAGATCTTCTAGCGGGACGCACAGATACGCAGTATTTT. This chain connects TRBV3-1 (or the pseudogene TRBV3-2) to TRBJ2-3, with 9 bases aligning to TRBD2. From germline, CDR1 is LGHDT and CDR2 YNNKEL (reference sequence). The V segment lost 0 bases and the J segment 1 base; nucleotides outside the gene matches: 5. The CDR3 consists of 17 residues.

This clone has more than one count but fewer than ten. Here the CDR3 reads CASSVVLAGEQFF. The CDR3 coding sequence is TGTGCCAGCAGCGTAGTCCTAGCTGGTGAGCAGTTCTTC. J is TRBJ2-1 and V is TRBV9; the D gene is possibly TRBD2 (5 bases). The CDR3 runs to 13 residues. In germline, CDR1 is SGDLS, CDR2 YYNGEE. Trimming left V 0 bases short and J 9 bases short, with 10 bases between.